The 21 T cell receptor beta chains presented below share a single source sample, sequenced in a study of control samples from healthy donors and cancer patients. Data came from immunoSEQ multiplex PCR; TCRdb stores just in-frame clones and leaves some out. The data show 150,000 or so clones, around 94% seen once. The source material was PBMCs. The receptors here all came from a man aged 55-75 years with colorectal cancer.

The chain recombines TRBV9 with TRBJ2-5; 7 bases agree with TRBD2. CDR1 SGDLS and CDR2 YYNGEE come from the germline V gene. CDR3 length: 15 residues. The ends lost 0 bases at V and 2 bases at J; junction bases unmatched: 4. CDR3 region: CASSVVAGVQETQYF. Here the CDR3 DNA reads TGTGCCAGCAGCGTAGTGGCGGGGGTTCAAGAGACCCAGTACTTC.

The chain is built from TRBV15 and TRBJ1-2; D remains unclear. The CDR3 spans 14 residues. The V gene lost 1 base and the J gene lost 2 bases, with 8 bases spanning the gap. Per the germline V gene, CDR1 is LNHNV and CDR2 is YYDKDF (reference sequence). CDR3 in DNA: TGTGCCACCAGCAGAGCCTCCCGGAACTATGGCTACACCTTC. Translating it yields CATSRASRNYGYTF.

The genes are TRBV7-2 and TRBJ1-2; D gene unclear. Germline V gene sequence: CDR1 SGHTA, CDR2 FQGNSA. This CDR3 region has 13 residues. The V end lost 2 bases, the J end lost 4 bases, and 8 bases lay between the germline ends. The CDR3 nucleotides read TGTGCCAGCAGCTTAAATATAGTCTATGGCTACACCTTC. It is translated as CASSLNIVYGYTF. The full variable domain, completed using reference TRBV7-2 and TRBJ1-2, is GAGVSQSPSNKVTEKGKDVELRCDPISGHTALYWYRQSLGQGLEFLIYFQGNSAPDKSGLPSDRFSAERTGGSVSTLTIQRTQQEDSAVYLCASSLNIVYGYTFGSGTRLTVV.

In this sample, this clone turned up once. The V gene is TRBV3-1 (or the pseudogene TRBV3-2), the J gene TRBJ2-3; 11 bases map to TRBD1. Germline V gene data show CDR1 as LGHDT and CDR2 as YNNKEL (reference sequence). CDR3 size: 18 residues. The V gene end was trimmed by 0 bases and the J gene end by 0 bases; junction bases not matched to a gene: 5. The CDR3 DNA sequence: TGTGCCAGCAGCCAAGAGAGGGACAGGGGGTTGAGCACAGATACGCAGTATTTT. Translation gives CASSQERDRGLSTDTQYF.

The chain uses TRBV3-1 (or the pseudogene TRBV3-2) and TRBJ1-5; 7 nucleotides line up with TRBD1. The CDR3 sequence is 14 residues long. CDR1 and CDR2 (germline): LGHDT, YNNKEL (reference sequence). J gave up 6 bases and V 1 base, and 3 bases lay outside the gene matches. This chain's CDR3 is CASSQAGGGQPQHF. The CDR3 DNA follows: TGTGCCAGCAGCCAAGCAGGGGGAGGTCAGCCCCAGCATTTT.

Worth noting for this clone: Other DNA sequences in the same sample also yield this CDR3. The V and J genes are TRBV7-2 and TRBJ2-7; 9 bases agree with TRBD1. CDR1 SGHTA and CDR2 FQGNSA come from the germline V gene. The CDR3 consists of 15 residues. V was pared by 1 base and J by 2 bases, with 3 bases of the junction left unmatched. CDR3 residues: CASSLVTGGTYEQYF. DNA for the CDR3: TGTGCCAGCAGCTTAGTAACAGGGGGCACCTACGAGCAGTACTTC.

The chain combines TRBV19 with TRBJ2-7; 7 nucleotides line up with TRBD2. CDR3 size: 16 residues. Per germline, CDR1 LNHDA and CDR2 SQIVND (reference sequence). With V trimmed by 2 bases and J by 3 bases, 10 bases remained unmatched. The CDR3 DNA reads TGTGCCAGTAGTATAACCACTAGCGAGGCCCTCTACGAGCAGTACTTC. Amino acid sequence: CASSITTSEALYEQYF.

The CDR3 DNA is TGCAGCGTTGCCCCTGGGACAGACTACGAGCAGTACTTC. Protein sequence: CSVAPGTDYEQYF. The J gene is TRBJ2-7, the V gene TRBV29-1, with 7 bases fitting TRBD1. The CDR3 length is 13 residues. Germline assignment: CDR1 SQVTM and CDR2 ANQGSEA. V lost 4 bases, J lost 3 bases, and 6 bases stayed unmatched.

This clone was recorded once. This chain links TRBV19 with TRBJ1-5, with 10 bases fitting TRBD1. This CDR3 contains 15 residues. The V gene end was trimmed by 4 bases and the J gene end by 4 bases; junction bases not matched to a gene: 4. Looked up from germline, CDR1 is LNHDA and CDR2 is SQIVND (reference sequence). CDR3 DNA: TGTGCCAGTAGTACCGGGACAGGGGCGAATCAGCCCCAGCATTTT. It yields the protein CASSTGTGANQPQHF.

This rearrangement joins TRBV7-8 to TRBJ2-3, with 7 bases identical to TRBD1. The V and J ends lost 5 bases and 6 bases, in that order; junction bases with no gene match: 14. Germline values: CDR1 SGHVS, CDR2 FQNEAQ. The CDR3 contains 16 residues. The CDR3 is CASSLPRRQGADTQYF. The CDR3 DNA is TGTGCCAGCAGCCTCCCCAGACGACAGGGAGCCGATACGCAGTATTTT.

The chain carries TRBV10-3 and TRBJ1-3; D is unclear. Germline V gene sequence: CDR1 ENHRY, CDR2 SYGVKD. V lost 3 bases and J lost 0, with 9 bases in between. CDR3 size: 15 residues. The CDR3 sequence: CAISDGSSSGNTIYF. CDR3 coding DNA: TGTGCCATCAGTGATGGCAGTTCCTCTGGAAACACCATATATTTT.

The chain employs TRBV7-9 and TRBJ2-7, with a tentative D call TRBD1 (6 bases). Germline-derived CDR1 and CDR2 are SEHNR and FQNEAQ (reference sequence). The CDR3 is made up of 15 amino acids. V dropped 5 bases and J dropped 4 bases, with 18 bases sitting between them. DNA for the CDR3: TGTGCCAGCAGCCCCCAGGGGAGTACTATTTACGAGCAGTACTTC. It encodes CASSPQGSTIYEQYF. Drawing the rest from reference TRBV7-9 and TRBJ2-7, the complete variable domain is DTGVSQNPRHKITKRGQNVTFRCDPISEHNRLYWYRQTLGQGPEFLTYFQNEAQLEKSRLLSDRFSAERPKGSFSTLEIQRTEQGDSAMYLCASSPQGSTIYEQYFGPGTRLTVT.

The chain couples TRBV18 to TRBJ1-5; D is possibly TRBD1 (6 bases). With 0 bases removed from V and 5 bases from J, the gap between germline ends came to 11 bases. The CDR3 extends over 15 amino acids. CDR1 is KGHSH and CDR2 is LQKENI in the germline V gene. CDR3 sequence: CASSPPGQRDQPQHF. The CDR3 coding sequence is TGTGCCAGCTCACCACCCGGACAGAGGGATCAGCCCCAGCATTTT.

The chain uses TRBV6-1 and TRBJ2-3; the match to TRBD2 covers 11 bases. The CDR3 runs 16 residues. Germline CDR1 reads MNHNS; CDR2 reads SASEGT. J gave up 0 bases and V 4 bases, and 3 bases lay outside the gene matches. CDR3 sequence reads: CASSVTSGESTDTQYF. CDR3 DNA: TGTGCCAGCAGTGTGACTAGCGGGGAAAGCACAGATACGCAGTATTTT.

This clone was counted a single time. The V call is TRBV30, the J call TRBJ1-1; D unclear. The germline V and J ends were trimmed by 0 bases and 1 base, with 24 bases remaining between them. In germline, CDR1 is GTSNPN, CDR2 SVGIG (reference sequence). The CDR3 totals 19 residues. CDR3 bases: TGTGCCTGGAGTGTAAGTTGGGGAGGGCGTCTGGGTCCGAACACTGAAGCTTTCTTT. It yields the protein CAWSVSWGGRLGPNTEAFF.

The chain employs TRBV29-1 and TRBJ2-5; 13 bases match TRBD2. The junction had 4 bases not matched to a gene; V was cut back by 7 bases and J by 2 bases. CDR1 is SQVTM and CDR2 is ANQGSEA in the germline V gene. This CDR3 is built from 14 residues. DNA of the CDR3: TGCAGCGCCGGACTAGCGGGAGCTCAAGAGACCCAGTACTTC. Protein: CSAGLAGAQETQYF.

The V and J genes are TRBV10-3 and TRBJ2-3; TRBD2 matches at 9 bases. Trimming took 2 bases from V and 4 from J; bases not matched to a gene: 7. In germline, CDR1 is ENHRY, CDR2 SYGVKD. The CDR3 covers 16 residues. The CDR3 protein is CAISEIASGAADTQYF. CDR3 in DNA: TGTGCCATCAGTGAGATCGCTAGCGGGGCCGCAGATACGCAGTATTTT.

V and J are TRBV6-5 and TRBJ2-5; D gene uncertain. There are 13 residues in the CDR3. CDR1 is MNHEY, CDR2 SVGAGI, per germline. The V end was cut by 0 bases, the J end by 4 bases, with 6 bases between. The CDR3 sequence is CASSYSLGETQYF. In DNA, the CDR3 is TGTGCCAGCAGTTACTCTCTAGGAGAGACCCAGTACTTC.

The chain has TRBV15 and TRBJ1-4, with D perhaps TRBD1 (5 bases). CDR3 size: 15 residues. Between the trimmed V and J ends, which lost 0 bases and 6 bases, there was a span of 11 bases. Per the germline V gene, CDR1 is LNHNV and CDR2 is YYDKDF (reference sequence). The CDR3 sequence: CATSRDGQGYEKLFF. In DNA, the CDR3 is TGTGCCACCAGCAGAGATGGCCAGGGATATGAAAAACTGTTTTTT.

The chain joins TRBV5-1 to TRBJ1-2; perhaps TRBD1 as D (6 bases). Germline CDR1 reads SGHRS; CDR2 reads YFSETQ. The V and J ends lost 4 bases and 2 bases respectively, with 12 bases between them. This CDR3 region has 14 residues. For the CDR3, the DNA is TGCGCCAGCAGCCCACTGCAGGGGAACTATGGCTACACCTTC. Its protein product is CASSPLQGNYGYTF.

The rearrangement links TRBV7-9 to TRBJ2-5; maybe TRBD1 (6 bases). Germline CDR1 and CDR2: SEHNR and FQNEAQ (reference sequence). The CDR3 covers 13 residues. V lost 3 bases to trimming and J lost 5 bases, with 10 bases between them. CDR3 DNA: TGTGCCAGCAGCTTTCAGGGGACGGAGACCCAGTACTTC. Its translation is CASSFQGTETQYF.